This T cell receptor beta chain originates from a study of identical twins. Study-wide results and caveats: Insertions ran lower in abundant cord blood beta clonotypes, though not in memory repertoires.

Every one of the donors was a healthy Caucasian. Comments on this clonotype: The antigen remains unidentified.

From the 5' RACE reads, TCRdb called clonotypes with MiXCR, one entry per CDR3 protein. This sample yields hundreds of thousands of distinct CDR3 sequences, of which roughly 6% are seen a single time; about 1.8% belongs to the top ten. The material sequenced was naive T cells sorted from blood. This clonotype was obtained from a man aged 18-30 years in good health.

CDR3: CAIKSPEGLNTEAFF. The CDR3 nucleotides are TGTGCCATCAAGAGTCCCGAGGGCCTGAACACTGAAGCTTTCTTT. The chain joins TRBV10-3 to TRBJ1-1; D remains ambiguous. CDR3 length: 15 residues. The V gene lost 7 bases and the J gene lost 0 bases, with 15 bases spanning the gap. Germline loops: CDR1 ENHRY, CDR2 SYGVKD.